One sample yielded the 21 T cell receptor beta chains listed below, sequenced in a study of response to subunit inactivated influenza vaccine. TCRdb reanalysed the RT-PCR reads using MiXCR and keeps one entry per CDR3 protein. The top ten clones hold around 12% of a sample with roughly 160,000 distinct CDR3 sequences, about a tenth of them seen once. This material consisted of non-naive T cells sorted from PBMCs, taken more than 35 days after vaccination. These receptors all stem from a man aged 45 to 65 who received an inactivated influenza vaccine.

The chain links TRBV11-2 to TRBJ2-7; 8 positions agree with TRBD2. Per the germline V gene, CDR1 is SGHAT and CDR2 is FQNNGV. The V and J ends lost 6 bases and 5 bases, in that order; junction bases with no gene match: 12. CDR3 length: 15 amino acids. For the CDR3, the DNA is TGTGCCAGCAGACGGCCCGGGAGGGGTCGAGACGAGCAGTACTTC. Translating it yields CASRRPGRGRDEQYF.

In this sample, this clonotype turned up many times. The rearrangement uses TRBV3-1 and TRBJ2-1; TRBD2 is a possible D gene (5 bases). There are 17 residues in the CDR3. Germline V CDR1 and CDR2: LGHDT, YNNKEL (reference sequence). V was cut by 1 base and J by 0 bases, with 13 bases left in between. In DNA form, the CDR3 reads TGTGCCAGCAGCCAAGGTTATCCGGGAAGCTCCTACAATGAGCAGTTCTTC. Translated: CASSQGYPGSSYNEQFF.

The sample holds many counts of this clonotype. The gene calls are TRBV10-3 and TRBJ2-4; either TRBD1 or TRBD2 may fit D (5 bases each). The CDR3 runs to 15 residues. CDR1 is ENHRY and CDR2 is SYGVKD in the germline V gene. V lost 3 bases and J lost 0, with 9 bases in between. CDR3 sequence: CAISDPGTAKNIQYF. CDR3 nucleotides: TGTGCCATCAGTGACCCAGGGACAGCCAAAAACATTCAGTACTTC.

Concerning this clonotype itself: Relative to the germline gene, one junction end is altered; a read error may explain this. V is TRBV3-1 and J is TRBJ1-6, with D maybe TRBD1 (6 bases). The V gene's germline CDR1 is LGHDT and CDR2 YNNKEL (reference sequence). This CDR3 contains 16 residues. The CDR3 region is CASRQGRGANNSPLHF. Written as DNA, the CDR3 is TGTGCCAGCAGACAAGGAAGGGGGGCTAATAATTCACCCCTCCACTTT.

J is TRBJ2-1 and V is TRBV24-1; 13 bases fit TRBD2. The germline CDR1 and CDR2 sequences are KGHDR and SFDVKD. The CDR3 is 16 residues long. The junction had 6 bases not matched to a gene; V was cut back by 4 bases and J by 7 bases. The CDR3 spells CATSDTGLAGANEQFF. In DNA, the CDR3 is TGTGCCACCAGTGACACAGGACTAGCGGGAGCTAATGAGCAGTTCTTC.

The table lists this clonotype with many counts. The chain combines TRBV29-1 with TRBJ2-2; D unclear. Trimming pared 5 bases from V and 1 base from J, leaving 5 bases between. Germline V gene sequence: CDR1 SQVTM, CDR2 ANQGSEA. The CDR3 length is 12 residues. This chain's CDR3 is CSVRLNTGELFF. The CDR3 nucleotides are TGCAGCGTTAGATTGAACACCGGGGAGCTGTTTTTT.

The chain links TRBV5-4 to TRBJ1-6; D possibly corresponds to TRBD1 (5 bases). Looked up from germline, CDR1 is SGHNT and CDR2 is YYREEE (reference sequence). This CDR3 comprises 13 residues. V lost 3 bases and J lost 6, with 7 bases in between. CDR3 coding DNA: TGTGCCAGCAGCTGGGACTCTAATTCACCCCTCCACTTT. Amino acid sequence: CASSWDSNSPLHF.

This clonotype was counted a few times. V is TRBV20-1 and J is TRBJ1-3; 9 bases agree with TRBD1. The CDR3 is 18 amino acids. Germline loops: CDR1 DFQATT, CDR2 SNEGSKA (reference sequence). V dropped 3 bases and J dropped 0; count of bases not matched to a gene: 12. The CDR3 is CSARDRGQMDFSGNTIYF. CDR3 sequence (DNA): TGCAGTGCTAGGGACAGGGGACAAATGGATTTCTCTGGAAACACCATATATTTT.

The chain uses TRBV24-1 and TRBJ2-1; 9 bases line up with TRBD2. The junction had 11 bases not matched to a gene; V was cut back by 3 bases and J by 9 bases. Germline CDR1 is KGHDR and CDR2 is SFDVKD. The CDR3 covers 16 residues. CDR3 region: CATSDATSGLQSEQFF. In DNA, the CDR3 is TGTGCCACCAGTGATGCGACTAGCGGACTACAAAGTGAGCAGTTCTTC.

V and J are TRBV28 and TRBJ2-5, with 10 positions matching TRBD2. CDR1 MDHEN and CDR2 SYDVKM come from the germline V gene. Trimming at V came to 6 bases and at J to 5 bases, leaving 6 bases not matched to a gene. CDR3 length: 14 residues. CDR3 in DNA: TGTGCCAGCAGCGAGCGGGGGGGCTTCGAGACCCAGTACTTC. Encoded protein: CASSERGGFETQYF.

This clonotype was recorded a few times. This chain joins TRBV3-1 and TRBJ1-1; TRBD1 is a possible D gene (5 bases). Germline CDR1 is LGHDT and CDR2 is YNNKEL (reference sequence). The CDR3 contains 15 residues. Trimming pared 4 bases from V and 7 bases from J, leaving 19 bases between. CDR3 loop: CASSPTGGVQYEAFF. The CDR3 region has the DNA TGTGCCAGCAGCCCCACGGGGGGGGTACAATATGAAGCTTTCTTT.

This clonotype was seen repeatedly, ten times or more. The CDR3 region is CASSSSYLDRGRFTGELFF. The CDR3, as DNA: TGTGCCAGCAGTTCCTCCTACCTGGACAGGGGTCGATTCACCGGGGAGCTGTTTTTT. V and J are TRBV28 and TRBJ2-2, with 9 bases matching TRBD1. The CDR3 is 19 residues long. J was trimmed by 4 bases and V by 4 bases; bases with no gene match: 16. Germline V lookup: CDR1 MDHEN, CDR2 SYDVKM.

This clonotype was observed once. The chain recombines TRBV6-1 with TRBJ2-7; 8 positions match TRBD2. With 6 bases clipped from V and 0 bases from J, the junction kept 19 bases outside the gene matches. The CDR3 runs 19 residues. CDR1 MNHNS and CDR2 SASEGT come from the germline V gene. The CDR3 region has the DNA TGTGCCAGCAGACTTAGCAAACCTAGCGGGCTCCCCAGCTCCTACGAGCAGTACTTC. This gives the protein CASRLSKPSGLPSSYEQYF.

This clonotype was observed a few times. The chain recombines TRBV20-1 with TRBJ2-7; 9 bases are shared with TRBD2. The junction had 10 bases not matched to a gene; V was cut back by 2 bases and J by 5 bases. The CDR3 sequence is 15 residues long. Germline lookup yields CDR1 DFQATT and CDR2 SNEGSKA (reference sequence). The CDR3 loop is CSARPPAGGPHEQYF. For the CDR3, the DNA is TGCAGTGCTAGACCCCCCGCGGGAGGGCCGCACGAGCAGTACTTC.

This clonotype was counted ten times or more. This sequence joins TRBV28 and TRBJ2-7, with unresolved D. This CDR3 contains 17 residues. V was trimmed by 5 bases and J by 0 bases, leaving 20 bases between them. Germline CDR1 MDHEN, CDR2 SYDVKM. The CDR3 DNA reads TGTGCCAGCAGTCTACCCAGTTGGGGTGAAGACTCCTACGAGCAGTACTTC. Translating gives CASSLPSWGEDSYEQYF.

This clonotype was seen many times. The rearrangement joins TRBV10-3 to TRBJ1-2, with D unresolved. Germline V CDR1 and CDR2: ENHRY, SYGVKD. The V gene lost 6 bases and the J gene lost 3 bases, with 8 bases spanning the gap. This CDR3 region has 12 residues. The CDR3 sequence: CAISPGDYGYTF. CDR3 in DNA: TGTGCCATCAGCCCTGGGGACTATGGCTACACCTTC.

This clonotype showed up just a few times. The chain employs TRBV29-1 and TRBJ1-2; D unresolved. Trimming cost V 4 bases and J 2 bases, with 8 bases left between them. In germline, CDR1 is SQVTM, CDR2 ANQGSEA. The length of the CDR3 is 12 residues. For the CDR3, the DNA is TGCAGCGTTGCCAGAATGAACTATGGCTACACCTTC. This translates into CSVARMNYGYTF.

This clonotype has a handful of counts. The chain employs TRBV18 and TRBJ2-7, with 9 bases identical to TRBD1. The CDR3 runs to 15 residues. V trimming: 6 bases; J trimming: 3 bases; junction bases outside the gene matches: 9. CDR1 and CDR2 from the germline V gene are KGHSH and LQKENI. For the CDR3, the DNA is TGTGCCAGCTCGTCCCGGGACAGGGCTATCTACGAGCAGTACTTC. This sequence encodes CASSSRDRAIYEQYF.

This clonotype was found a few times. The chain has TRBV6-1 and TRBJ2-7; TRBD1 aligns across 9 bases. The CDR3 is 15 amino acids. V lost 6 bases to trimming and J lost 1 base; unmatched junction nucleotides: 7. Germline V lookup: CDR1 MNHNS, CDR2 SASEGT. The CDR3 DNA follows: TGTGCCAGCAGACAAGCCGGGACAGGGTCCTACGAGCAGTACTTC. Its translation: CASRQAGTGSYEQYF.

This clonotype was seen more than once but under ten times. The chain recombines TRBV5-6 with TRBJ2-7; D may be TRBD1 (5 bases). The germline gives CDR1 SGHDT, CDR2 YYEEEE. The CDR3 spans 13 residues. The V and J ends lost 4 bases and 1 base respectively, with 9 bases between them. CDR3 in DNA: TGTGCCAGCAGCATGACAGAGTCCTACGAGCAGTACTTC. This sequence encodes CASSMTESYEQYF.

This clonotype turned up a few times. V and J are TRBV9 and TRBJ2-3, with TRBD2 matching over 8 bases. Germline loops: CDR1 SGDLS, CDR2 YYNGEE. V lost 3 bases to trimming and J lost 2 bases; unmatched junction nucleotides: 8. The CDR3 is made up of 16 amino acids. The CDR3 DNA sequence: TGTGCCAGCAGCGCCCCTTCGGGAGGGTTCACAGATACGCAGTATTTT. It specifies CASSAPSGGFTDTQYF.